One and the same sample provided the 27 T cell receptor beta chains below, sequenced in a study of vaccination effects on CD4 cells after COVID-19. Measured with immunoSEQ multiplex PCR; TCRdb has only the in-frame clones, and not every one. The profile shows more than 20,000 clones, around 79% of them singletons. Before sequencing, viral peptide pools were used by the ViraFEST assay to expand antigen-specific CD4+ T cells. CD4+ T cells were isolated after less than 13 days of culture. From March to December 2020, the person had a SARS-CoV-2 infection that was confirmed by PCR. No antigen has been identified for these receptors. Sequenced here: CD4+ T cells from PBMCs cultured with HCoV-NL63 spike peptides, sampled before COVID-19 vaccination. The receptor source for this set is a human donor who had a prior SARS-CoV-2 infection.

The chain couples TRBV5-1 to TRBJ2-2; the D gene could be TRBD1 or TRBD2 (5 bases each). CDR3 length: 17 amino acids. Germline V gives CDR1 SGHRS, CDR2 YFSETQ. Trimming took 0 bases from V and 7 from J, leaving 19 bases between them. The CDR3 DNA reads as TGCGCCAGCAGCTTGGTCCCGGGGCTAAGGAATGGCGGGGAGCTGTTTTTT. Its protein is CASSLVPGLRNGGELFF.

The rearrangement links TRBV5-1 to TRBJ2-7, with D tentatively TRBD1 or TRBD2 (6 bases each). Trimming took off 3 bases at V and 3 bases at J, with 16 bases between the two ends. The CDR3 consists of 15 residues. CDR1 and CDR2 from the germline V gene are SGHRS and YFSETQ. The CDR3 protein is CASSSDPGAGYEQYF. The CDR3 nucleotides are TGCGCCAGCAGCTCGGATCCGGGGGCCGGCTACGAGCAGTACTTC.

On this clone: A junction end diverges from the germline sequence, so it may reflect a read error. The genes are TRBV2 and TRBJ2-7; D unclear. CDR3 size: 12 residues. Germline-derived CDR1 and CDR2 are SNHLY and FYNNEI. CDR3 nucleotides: TGTGCCAGCAGTGAAGCGGGATACGGGCAGTACTTC. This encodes CASSEAGYGQYF.

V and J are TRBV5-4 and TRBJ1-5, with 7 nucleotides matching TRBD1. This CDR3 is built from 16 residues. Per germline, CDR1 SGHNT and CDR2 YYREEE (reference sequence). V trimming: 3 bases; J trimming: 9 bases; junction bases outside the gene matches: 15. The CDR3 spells CASSWGGGGAGWPQHF. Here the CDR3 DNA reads TGTGCCAGCAGCTGGGGGGGAGGGGGCGCGGGGTGGCCCCAGCATTTT.

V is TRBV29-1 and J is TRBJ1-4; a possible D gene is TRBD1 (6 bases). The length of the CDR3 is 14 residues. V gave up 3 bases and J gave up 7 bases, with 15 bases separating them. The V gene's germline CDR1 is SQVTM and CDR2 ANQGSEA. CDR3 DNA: TGCAGCGTTGACACTACAGGGACGGGTGAAAAACTGTTTTTT. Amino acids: CSVDTTGTGEKLFF.

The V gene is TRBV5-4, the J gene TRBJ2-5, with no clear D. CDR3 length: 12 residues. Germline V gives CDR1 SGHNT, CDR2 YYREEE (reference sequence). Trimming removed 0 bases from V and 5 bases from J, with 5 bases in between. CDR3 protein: CASSLVGETQYF. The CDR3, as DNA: TGTGCCAGCAGCTTGGTTGGGGAGACCCAGTACTTC.

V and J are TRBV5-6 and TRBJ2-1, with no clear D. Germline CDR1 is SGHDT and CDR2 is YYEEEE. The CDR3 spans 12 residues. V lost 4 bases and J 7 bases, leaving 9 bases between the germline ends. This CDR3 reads CASSKVRNEQFF. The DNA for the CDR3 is TGTGCCAGCAGCAAGGTTAGAAATGAGCAGTTCTTC.

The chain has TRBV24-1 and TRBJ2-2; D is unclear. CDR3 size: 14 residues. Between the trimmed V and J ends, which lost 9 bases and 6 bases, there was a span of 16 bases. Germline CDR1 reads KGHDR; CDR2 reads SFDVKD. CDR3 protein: CATSPGRGSGELFF. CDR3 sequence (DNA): TGTGCCACCTCCCCGGGCCGAGGCTCCGGGGAGCTGTTTTTT.

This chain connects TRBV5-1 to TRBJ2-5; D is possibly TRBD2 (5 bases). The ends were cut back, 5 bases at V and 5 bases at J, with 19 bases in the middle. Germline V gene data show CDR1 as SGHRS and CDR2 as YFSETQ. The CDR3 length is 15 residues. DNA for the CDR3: TGCGCCAGCAGACGAGGGAGATCCGGTGGGGAGACCCAGTACTTC. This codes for CASRRGRSGGETQYF.

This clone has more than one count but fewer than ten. CDR3 bases: TGTGCCAGCAGTGAACACTCTTCACTGGGCTACGAGCAGTACTTC. Amino acid sequence: CASSEHSSLGYEQYF. The J gene is TRBJ2-7, the V gene TRBV25-1; no clear D. CDR3 length: 15 residues. Germline V gene lookup returns CDR1 MGHDK and CDR2 SYGVNS. Trimming shortened V by 2 bases and J by 3 bases, and 14 bases separated the two germline ends.

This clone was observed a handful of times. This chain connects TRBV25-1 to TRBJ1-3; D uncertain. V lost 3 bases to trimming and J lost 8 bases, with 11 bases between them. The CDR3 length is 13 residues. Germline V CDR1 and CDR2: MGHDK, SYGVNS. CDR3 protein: CASSDLSSDTIYF. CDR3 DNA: TGTGCCAGCAGTGACTTGAGCTCGGACACCATATATTTT.

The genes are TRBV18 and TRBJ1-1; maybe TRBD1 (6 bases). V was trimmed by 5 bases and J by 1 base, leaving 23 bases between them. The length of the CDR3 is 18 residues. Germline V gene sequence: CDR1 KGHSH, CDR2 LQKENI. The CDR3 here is CASSTWGGPNLANTEAFF. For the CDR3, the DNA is TGTGCCAGCTCAACTTGGGGGGGCCCAAACCTTGCGAACACTGAAGCTTTCTTT.

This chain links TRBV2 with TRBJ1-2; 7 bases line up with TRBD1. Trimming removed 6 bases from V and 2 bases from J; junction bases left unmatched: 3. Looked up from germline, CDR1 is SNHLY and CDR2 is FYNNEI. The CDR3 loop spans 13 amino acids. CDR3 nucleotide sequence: TGTGCCAGCAGAAAGGGGGCGAACTATGGCTACACCTTC. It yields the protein CASRKGANYGYTF.

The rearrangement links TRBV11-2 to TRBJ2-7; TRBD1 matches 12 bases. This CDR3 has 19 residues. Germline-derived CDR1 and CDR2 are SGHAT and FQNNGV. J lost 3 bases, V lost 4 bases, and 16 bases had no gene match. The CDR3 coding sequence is TGTGCCAGCAGCTCCATAAACCGGGACAGGGGGCCGGGTCGCTACGAGCAGTACTTC. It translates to CASSSINRDRGPGRYEQYF.

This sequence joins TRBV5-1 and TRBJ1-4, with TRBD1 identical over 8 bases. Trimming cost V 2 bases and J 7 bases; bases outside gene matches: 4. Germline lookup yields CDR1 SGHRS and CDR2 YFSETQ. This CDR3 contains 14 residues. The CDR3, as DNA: TGCGCCAGCAGCTTACAGGGGGGAGGTGAAAAACTGTTTTTT. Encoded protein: CASSLQGGGEKLFF.

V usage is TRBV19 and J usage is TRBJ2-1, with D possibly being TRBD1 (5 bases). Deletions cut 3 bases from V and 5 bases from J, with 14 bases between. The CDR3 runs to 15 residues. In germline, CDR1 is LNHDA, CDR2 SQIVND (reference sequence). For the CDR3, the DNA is TGTGCCAGTAGTATCAGCAGGGTCCTCAACAATGAGCAGTTCTTC. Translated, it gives CASSISRVLNNEQFF.

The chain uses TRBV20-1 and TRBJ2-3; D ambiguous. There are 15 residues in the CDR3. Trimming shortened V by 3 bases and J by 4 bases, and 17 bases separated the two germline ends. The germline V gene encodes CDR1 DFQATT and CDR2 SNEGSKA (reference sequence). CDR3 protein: CSASSRLVSPDTQYF. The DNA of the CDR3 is TGCAGTGCTAGTAGTCGGCTAGTGTCCCCAGATACGCAGTATTTT.

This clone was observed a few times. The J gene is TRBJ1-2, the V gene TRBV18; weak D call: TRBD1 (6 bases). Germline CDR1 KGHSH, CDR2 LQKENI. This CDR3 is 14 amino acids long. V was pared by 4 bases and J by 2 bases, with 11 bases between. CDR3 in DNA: TGTGCCAGCTCACGGGGGGACAAAAACTATGGCTACACCTTC. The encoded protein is CASSRGDKNYGYTF.

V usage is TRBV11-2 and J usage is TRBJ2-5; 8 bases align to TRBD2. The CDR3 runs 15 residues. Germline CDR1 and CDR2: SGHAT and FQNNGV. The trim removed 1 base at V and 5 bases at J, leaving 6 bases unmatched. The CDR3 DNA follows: TGTGCCAGCAGCTTAGGTTTTGGCGGGAGGGAGACCCAGTACTTC. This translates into CASSLGFGGRETQYF.

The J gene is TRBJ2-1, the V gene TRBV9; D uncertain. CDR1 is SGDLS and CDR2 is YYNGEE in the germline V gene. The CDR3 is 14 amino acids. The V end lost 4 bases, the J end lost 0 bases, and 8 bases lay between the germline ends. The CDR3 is CASSIERSYNEQFF. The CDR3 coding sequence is TGTGCCAGCAGCATCGAGCGCTCCTACAATGAGCAGTTCTTC.

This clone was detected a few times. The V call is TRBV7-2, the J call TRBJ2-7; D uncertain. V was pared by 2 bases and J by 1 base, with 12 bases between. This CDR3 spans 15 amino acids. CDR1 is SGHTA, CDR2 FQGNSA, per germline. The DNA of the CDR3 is TGTGCCAGCAGCTTAAGATCGGAATTTTCCTACGAGCAGTACTTC. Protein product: CASSLRSEFSYEQYF.

Here the CDR3 reads CASSLVAGASDTQYF. For the CDR3, the DNA is TGTGCCAGCAGCTTAGTAGCGGGAGCTTCGGATACGCAGTATTTT. The chain uses TRBV11-3 and TRBJ2-3; TRBD2 matches at 9 bases. This CDR3 contains 15 residues. Germline lookup yields CDR1 SGHNT and CDR2 YENEEA. V shed 1 base, J shed 6 bases, and the junction held 5 bases outside the gene matches.

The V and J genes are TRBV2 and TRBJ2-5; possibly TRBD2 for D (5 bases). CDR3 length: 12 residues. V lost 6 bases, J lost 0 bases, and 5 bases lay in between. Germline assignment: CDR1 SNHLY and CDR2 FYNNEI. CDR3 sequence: CASRRDQETQYF. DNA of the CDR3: TGTGCCAGCAGGAGGGACCAAGAGACCCAGTACTTC.

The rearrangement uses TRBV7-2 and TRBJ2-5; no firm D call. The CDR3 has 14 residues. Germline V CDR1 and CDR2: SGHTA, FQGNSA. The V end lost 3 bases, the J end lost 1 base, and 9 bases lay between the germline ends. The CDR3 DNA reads TGTGCCAGCAGCTTTCAAGGGTCCCAAGAGACCCAGTACTTC. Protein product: CASSFQGSQETQYF.

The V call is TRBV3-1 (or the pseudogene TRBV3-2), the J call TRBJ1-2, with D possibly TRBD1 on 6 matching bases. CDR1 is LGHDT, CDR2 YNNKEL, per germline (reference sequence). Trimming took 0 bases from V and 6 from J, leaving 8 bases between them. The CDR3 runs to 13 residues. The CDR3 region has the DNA TGTGCCAGCAGCCAAGACAGGGGTGATGGCTACACCTTC. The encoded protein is CASSQDRGDGYTF.

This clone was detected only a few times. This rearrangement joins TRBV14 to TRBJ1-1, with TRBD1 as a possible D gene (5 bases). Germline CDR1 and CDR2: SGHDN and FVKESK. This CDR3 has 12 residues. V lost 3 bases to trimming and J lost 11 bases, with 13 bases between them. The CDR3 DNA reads TGTGCCAGCAGCCAGGCTCTGGGACGGGCTTTCTTT. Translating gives CASSQALGRAFF.

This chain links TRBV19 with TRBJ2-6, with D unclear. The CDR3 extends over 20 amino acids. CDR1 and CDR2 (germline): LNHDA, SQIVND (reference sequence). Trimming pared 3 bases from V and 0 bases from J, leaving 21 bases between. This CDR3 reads CASSIRRIIGPLSGANVLTF. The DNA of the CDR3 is TGTGCCAGTAGTATCCGGAGAATAATTGGCCCTCTCTCTGGGGCCAACGTCCTGACTTTC.